A selection of T cell receptor beta chains follows, all from one sample in a study of cytomegalovirus exposure and HLA in healthy donors. TCRdb's table, derived via immunoSEQ multiplex PCR, lists solely in-frame clones and lacks some. The table has about 170,000 clones, approximately 70% seen once. The sample consisted of PBMCs. The receptors were sampled from a man in his forties or fifties in good health and CMV-seropositive. CDR3s leave out the opening cysteine and the closing phenylalanine or tryptophan. Each record gives: V gene, J gene, CDR3 protein.

TRBV5-4	TRBJ2-1	ASSPNRGNYNEQF
TRBV7-2	TRBJ1-4	ASSSWGRGEKLF
TRBV7-8	TRBJ1-1	ASSLARGGTEAF
TRBV2	-	ASSGTFTYEQY
TRBV9	TRBJ1-6	ASSGTDYSPLH
TRBV27	TRBJ1-6	ASSYRTGSYNSPLH
TRBV20-1	TRBJ2-5	SVRPRVTQY
TRBV27	TRBJ2-2	ASSLTFGLELF
TRBV11-3	TRBJ1-1	ASSLGGGNTEAF
TRBV18	TRBJ1-6	ASSPFGAAGSPLH
TRBV9	TRBJ1-6	ASSPPRTGNNSPLH
TRBV7-9	TRBJ2-3	ASSPPFRVSDTQY
TRBV20-1	TRBJ1-2	SAILGGVNT
TRBV4-1	TRBJ2-3	ASSQDQLLTDTQY
TRBV6-1	TRBJ1-1	ASIPGHPEAF
TRBV4-1	TRBJ1-5	ASSQELTGGAVFNQPQH
TRBV5-1	TRBJ2-5	ASGALRSKQETQY
TRBV6-4	TRBJ2-1	ASSDSRGGQDEQF
TRBV6-1	TRBJ2-1	ASSPHNEQF
TRBV5-1	TRBJ2-3	ASSGQGSTDTQY
TRBV7-6	TRBJ2-7	ASSLVAESEQY
TRBV5-1	TRBJ2-2	ASSFDRGTGELF
TRBV15	TRBJ1-5	ATSRPTGFSQPQH
TRBV29-1	TRBJ2-2	SAMGTVTGENTGELF
TRBV13	TRBJ1-2	ASAPLREFGYT
TRBV2	TRBJ1-6	ASTQGNSPLH
TRBV7-9	TRBJ1-2	ASSPTGSANYGYT
TRBV6-6	TRBJ2-7	ASSQGLAGASEQY
TRBV4-2	TRBJ2-7	ASSQDGRGGIYEQY
TRBV9	TRBJ2-2	ASSYEWGAGELF
TRBV5-4	TRBJ2-1	ASSLAGGFVNEQF
TRBV30	TRBJ2-2	AWNGDRGTGELF
TRBV6-5	TRBJ2-1	ASSSSSGGSYNEQF
TRBV6-4	TRBJ2-2	ASSDTYNTGELF
TRBV23-1	TRBJ2-3	ASSRRGGSDTQY
TRBV4-3	TRBJ2-7	ASSQGLAGPSYEQY
TRBV15	TRBJ2-3	ATSSGVPRGTDTQY
TRBV29-1	TRBJ1-2	SVPDRGGGYT
TRBV27	TRBJ2-2	ASTNFLGELF
TRBV9	TRBJ1-3	ASSVNRDGEPGNTIY
TRBV11-2	TRBJ2-2	ASSFRQTGELF